This TCR beta chain was obtained from a study of shared clonotypes between healthy human individuals. The V end was cut by 7 bases, the J end by 3 bases, with 19 bases between. The CDR3 has 15 amino acids. CDR1 MNHEY and CDR2 SVGAGI come from the germline V gene. The test was conducted at deep level. Authors' processing steps: In the immunoSEQ data, sequences were junction-only and lacked quality scores, so filtering differed. Libraries were prepared by immunoSEQ multiplex PCR; TCRdb keeps only in-frame clonotypes and omits some of them. That table gives V, J and clone size, and the DNA gave D and trimming. The sample carries a few hundred thousand clones, 70% to 85% recorded once. Donors had no recently reported acute infections or vaccinations and were HIV-negative.

The J gene is TRBJ2-7, the V gene TRBV6-5, with D maybe TRBD2 (5 bases). The receptor comes from a woman between 40 and 50 years old in good health. Some clones in this sample may be carry-over from other donors' samples. The sequencing input was PBMCs. CDR3 sequence (DNA): TGTGCCAGCACTCGCGACCACGTCGGGATCTACGAGCAGTACTTC. It translates to CASTRDHVGIYEQYF.